These 14 T cell receptor beta chains came from one sample sequenced in a study of T-cell reconstitution after alpha-beta-depleted transplantation in children. This sample's TCRbeta library carried unique molecular identifier barcodes. In TCRdb, the PCR reads were re-called with MiXCR into one record per CDR3 protein. Of a few hundred thousand distinct CDR3 sequences in the sample, 10% were seen once. Sequences were derived from PBMCs from the stem cell graft donor, sampled from the stem cell graft. The receptors shown here come from a human donor who donated a stem cell graft to a child with acute lymphoblastic leukemia.

This clonotype was counted between two and nine times. This rearrangement joins TRBV4-1 to TRBJ2-7, with 8 bases lining up with TRBD2. Germline V lookup: CDR1 MGHRA, CDR2 YSYEKL. V was clipped by 2 bases and J by 4 bases; unmatched bases: 10. The CDR3 runs 16 residues. The CDR3 here is CASSQQWSGREYEQYF. The CDR3 region has the DNA TGCGCCAGCAGCCAACAATGGAGCGGGAGAGAATACGAGCAGTACTTC.

This clonotype was counted many times. This chain links TRBV5-1 with TRBJ2-3; 11 nucleotides line up with TRBD2. Germline V gene sequence: CDR1 SGHRS, CDR2 YFSETQ. This CDR3 is 15 amino acids long. The J segment lost 2 bases and the V segment lost 2 bases, leaving 1 base of the junction unmatched. CDR3 protein: CASSLLAGATDTQYF. The DNA for the CDR3 is TGCGCCAGCAGCTTACTAGCGGGAGCCACAGATACGCAGTATTTT. Full variable domain (outside the CDR3, taken from reference TRBV5-1 and TRBJ2-3): KAGVTQTPRYLIKTRGQQVTLSCSPISGHRSVSWYQQTPGQGLQFLFEYFSETQRNKGNFPGRFSGRQFSNSRSEMNVSTLELGDSALYLCASSLLAGATDTQYFGPGTRLTVL.

This clonotype was recorded at least ten times. The chain recombines TRBV7-8 with TRBJ2-1; TRBD2 agrees at 10 bases. This CDR3 has 16 residues. V lost 3 bases to trimming and J lost 7 bases; unmatched junction nucleotides: 9. Germline values: CDR1 SGHVS, CDR2 FQNEAQ. The CDR3 nucleotides read TGTGCCAGCAGCTTGCAGCGGGAGGGCCGTGGGAATGAGCAGTTCTTC. This codes for CASSLQREGRGNEQFF.

V and J are TRBV5-1 and TRBJ1-1; 9 bases line up with TRBD1. This CDR3 is 15 amino acids long. The germline V gene has CDR1 SGHRS and CDR2 YFSETQ. With V trimmed by 7 bases and J by 1 base, 8 bases remained unmatched. The DNA of the CDR3 is TGCGCCAGCCGGGCCCCGGACAGGGGGAACACTGAAGCTTTCTTT. It specifies CASRAPDRGNTEAFF.

The chain couples TRBV5-1 to TRBJ1-1; D is ambiguous. The CDR3 extends over 14 amino acids. Looked up from germline, CDR1 is SGHRS and CDR2 is YFSETQ. V was pared by 6 bases and J by 1 base, with 13 bases between. CDR3 in amino acids: CASTSAGGNTEAFF. The CDR3 nucleotides read TGCGCCAGCACCTCGGCCGGTGGGAACACTGAAGCTTTCTTT.

In its sample, this clonotype was seen a few times. The chain joins TRBV12-5 to TRBJ2-2; unclear D gene. Trimming removed 2 bases from V and 2 bases from J, with 15 bases in between. Germline assignment: CDR1 LGHNT and CDR2 FRNRAP. This CDR3 is built from 17 residues. Here the CDR3 DNA reads TGTGCTAGTGGTTTGTTACCTTCGACCGCCAACACCGGGGAGCTGTTTTTT. This codes for CASGLLPSTANTGELFF.

This clonotype showed up just a few times. Germline is not matched at one junction end, which may reflect a read error. V is TRBV4-1 and J is TRBJ2-1; D may correspond to TRBD1 or TRBD2 (5 bases each). CDR3 length: 17 amino acids. Germline V gene lookup returns CDR1 MGHRA and CDR2 YSYEKL. This chain's CDR3 is CASSQGFLPGPYNVQFF. CDR3 coding DNA: TGCGCCAGCAGCCAAGGGTTTCTACCGGGACCCTACAATGTGCAGTTCTTC.

This clonotype was found many times. The J gene is TRBJ2-3, the V gene TRBV10-3; 12 positions match TRBD2. The germline V gene encodes CDR1 ENHRY and CDR2 SYGVKD. The CDR3 is made up of 14 amino acids. With 10 bases clipped from V and 5 bases from J, the junction kept 7 bases outside the gene matches. The CDR3 loop reads CATVTSGSQDTQYF. The DNA for the CDR3 is TGTGCCACCGTGACTAGCGGGAGCCAAGATACGCAGTATTTT.

This clonotype was counted only a few times. The chain employs TRBV12-3 or TRBV12-4 and TRBJ2-5; 7 nucleotides line up with TRBD1. Germline trimming cut 3 bases from V and 1 base from J; bases unmatched to any gene: 8. CDR3 size: 16 residues. The CDR3 DNA reads TGTGCCAGCAGTTTTTCGACAGGGATGGTCCAAGAGACCCAGTACTTC. Amino acids: CASSFSTGMVQETQYF.

Only a few counts were recorded for this clonotype. The genes are TRBV28 and TRBJ2-7; 14 positions match TRBD2. V shed 6 bases and J 5 bases; nucleotides not matched to a gene: 12. The CDR3 is 17 amino acids. Germline CDR1 reads MDHEN; CDR2 reads SYDVKM. In DNA form, the CDR3 reads TGTGCCAGCAGAGTTCCGACCGGGACTAGCGGGAGTGACGAGCAGTACTTC. Protein sequence: CASRVPTGTSGSDEQYF. Based on the CDR3 plus reference TRBV28 and TRBJ2-7, the full variable domain is DVKVTQSSRYLVKRTGEKVFLECVQDMDHENMFWYRQDPGLGLRLIYFSYDVKMKEKGDIPEGYSVSREKKERFSLILESASTNQTSMYLCASRVPTGTSGSDEQYFGPGTRLTVT.

This clonotype was seen ten or more times. The chain is built from TRBV27 and TRBJ2-1; TRBD2 aligns across 9 bases. The CDR3 totals 13 residues. V lost 10 bases to trimming and J lost 3 bases; unmatched junction nucleotides: 4. Germline loops: CDR1 MNHEY, CDR2 SMNVEV (reference sequence). This chain's CDR3 is CATGTSSYNEQFF. Here the CDR3 DNA reads TGTGCCACCGGGACTAGCAGCTACAATGAGCAGTTCTTC.

CDR3 residues: CASGTTVNTEAFF. In DNA, the CDR3 is TGTGCCAGCGGAACCACAGTGAACACTGAAGCTTTCTTT. The J gene is TRBJ1-1, the V gene TRBV28; D gene ambiguous. V was cut by 8 bases and J by 0 bases, with 10 bases left in between. This CDR3 comprises 13 residues. Germline V CDR1 and CDR2: MDHEN, SYDVKM.

The V call is TRBV20-1, the J call TRBJ2-1; the D gene is possibly TRBD2 (6 bases). CDR1 and CDR2 from the germline V gene are DFQATT and SNEGSKA (reference sequence). V was pared by 4 bases and J by 4 bases, with 20 bases between. The CDR3 loop spans 16 amino acids. The DNA for the CDR3 is TGCAGTGCTACATTAGCGGAAACCCTATATTACAATGAGCAGTTCTTC. Protein: CSATLAETLYYNEQFF.

This clonotype was seen a few times. The chain couples TRBV28 to TRBJ2-1; a weak D match, TRBD2 (6 bases). This CDR3 comprises 14 residues. Trimming cost V 10 bases and J 2 bases, with 15 bases left between them. Germline V gives CDR1 MDHEN, CDR2 SYDVKM. The CDR3 loop is CAILPAGPYNEQFF. The CDR3 DNA follows: TGTGCCATCCTACCGGCGGGACCCTACAATGAGCAGTTCTTC.